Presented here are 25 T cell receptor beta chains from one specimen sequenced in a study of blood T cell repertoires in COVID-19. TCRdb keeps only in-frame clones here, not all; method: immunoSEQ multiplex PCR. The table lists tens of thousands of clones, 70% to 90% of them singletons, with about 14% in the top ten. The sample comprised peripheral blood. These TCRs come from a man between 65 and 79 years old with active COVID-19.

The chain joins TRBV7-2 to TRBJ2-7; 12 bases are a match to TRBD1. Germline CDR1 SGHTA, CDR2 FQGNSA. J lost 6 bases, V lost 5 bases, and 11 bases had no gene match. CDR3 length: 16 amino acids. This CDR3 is CASSIRPGQGASEQYF. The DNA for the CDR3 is TGTGCCAGCAGCATTCGGCCGGGACAGGGGGCCTCCGAGCAGTACTTC.

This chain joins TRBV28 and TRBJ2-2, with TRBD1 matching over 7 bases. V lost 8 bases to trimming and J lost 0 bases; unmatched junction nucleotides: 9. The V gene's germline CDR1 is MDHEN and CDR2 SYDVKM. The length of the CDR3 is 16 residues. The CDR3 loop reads CASVTSGTANTGELFF. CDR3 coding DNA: TGTGCCAGCGTAACCTCCGGGACAGCGAACACCGGGGAGCTGTTTTTT.

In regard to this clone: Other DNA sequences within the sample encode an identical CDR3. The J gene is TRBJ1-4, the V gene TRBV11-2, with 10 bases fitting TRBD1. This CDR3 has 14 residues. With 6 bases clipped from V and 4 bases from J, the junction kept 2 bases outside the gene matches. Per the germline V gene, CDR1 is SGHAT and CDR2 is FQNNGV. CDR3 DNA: TGTGCCAGCAGTCGGGACAGGGGTAATGAAAAACTGTTTTTT. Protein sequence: CASSRDRGNEKLFF.

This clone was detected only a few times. The CDR3 loop reads CASSLSSPLYNEQFF. CDR3 DNA sequence: TGTGCCAGCAGCCTCTCTAGCCCCTTGTACAATGAGCAGTTCTTC. The J gene is TRBJ2-1, the V gene TRBV6-2 or TRBV6-3; tentatively, D is TRBD2 (5 bases). Germline V gene lookup returns CDR1 MNHEY and CDR2 SVGEGT. The CDR3 is 15 amino acids. Trimming took off 6 bases at V and 4 bases at J, with 16 bases between the two ends.

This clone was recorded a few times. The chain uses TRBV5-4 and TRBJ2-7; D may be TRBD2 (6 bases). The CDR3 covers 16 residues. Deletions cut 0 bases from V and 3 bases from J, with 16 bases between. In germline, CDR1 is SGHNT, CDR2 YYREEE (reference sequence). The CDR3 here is CASSLGASGEVYEQYF. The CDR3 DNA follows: TGTGCCAGCAGCTTGGGGGCTTCGGGGGAGGTCTACGAGCAGTACTTC.

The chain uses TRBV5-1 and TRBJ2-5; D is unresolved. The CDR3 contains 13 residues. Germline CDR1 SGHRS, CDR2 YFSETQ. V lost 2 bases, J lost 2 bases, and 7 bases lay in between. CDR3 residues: CASSFGAQETQYF. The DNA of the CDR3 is TGCGCCAGCAGCTTCGGAGCACAAGAGACCCAGTACTTC.

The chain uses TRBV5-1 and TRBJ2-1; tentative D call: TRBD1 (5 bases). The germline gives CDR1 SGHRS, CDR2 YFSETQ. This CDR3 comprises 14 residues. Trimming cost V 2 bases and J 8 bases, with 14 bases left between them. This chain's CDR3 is CASSFRDPLYEQFF. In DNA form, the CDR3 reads TGCGCCAGCAGCTTCAGGGATCCGTTGTATGAGCAGTTCTTC.

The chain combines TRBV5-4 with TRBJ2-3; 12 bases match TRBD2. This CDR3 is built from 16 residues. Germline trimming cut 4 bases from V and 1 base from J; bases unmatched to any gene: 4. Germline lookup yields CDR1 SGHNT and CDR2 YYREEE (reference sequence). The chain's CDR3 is CASSERLAGGTDTQYF. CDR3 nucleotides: TGTGCCAGCAGCGAGAGACTAGCGGGGGGCACAGATACGCAGTATTTT.

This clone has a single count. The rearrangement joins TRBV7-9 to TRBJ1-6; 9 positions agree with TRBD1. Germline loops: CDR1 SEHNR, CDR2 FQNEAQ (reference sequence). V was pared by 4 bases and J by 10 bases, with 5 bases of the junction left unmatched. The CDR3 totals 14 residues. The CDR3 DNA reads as TGTGCCAGCAGCTCTGGACAGGGGCGATCACCCCTCCACTTT. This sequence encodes CASSSGQGRSPLHF.

CDR3: CASSLSVAGFYNEQFF. CDR3 DNA: TGTGCCAGCAGCTTAAGTGTTGCAGGTTTTTACAATGAGCAGTTCTTC. The rearrangement uses TRBV5-6 and TRBJ2-1; D remains ambiguous. Germline CDR1 SGHDT, CDR2 YYEEEE. The V end was cut by 2 bases, the J end by 4 bases, with 16 bases between. This CDR3 region has 16 residues.

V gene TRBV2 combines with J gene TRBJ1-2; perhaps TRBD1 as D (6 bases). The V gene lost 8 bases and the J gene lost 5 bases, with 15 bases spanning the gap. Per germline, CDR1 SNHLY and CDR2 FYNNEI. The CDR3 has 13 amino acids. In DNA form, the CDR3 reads TGTGCCAGCGGGGGCGGAAGGGGGTATGGCTACACCTTC. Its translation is CASGGGRGYGYTF.

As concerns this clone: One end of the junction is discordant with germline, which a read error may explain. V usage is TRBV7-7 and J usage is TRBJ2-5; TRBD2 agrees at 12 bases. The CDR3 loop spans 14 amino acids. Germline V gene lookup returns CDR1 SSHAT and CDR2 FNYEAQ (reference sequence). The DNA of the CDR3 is TGTGCTAGCAGCCCTAGCGGGGGGGCAGAGACCCAGTACTTC. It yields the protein CASSPSGGAETQYF.

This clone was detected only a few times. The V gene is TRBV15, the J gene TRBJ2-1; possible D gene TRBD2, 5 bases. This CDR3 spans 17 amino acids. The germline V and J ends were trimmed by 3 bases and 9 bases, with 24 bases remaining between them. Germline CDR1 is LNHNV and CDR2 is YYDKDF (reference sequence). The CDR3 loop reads CATSRDRTLGPLGEQFF. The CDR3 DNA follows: TGTGCCACCAGCAGGGATCGGACTCTCGGACCCCTAGGTGAGCAGTTCTTC.

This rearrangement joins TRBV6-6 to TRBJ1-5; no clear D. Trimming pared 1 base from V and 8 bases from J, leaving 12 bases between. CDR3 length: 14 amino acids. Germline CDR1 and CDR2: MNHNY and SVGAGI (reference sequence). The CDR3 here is CASSYLGPDKPQHF. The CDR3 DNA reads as TGTGCCAGCAGTTACTTAGGCCCCGACAAGCCCCAGCATTTT.

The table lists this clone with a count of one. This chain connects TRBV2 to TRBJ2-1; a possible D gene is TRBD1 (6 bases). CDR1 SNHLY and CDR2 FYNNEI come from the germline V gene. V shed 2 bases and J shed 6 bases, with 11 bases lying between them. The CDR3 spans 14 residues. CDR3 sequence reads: CASSEPRQVNEQFF. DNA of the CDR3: TGTGCCAGCAGTGAACCGCGACAGGTCAATGAGCAGTTCTTC. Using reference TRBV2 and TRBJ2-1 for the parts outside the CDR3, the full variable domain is EPEVTQTPSHQVTQMGQEVILRCVPISNHLYFYWYRQILGQKVEFLVSFYNNEISEKSEIFDDQFSVERPDGSNFTLKIRSTKLEDSAMYFCASSEPRQVNEQFFGPGTRLTVL.

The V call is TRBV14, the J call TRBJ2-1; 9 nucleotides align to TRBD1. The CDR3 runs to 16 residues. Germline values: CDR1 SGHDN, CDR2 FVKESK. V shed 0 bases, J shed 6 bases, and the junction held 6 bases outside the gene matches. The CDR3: CASSQDIGTGFNEQFF. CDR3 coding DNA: TGTGCCAGCAGCCAAGATATCGGGACAGGGTTCAATGAGCAGTTCTTC.

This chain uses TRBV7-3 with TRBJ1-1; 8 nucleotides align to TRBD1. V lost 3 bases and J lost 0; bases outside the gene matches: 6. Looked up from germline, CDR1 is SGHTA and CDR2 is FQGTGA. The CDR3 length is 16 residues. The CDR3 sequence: CASSLRDRLMNTEAFF. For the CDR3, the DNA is TGTGCCAGCAGCTTGAGGGACAGGCTCATGAACACTGAAGCTTTCTTT.

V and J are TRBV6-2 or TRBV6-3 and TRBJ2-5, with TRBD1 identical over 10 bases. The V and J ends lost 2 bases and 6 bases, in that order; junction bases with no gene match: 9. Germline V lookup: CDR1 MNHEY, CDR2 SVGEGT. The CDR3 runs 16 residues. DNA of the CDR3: TGTGCCAGCAGTTACACTTCGACAGGGGGCCTGAAGACCCAGTACTTC. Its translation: CASSYTSTGGLKTQYF.

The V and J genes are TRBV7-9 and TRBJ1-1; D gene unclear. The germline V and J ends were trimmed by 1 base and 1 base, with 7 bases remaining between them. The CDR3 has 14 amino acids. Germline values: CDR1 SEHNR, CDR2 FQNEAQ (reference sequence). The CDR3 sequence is CASSLVYGNTEAFF. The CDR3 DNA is TGTGCCAGCAGCTTAGTTTACGGGAACACTGAAGCTTTCTTT. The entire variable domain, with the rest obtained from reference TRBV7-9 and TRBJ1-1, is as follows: DTGVSQNPRHKITKRGQNVTFRCDPISEHNRLYWYRQTLGQGPEFLTYFQNEAQLEKSRLLSDRFSAERPKGSFSTLEIQRTEQGDSAMYLCASSLVYGNTEAFFGQGTRLTVV.

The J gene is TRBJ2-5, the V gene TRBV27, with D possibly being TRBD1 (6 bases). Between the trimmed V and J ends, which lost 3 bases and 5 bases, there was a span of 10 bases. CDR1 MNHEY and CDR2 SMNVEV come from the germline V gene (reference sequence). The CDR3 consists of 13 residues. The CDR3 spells CASSLRRGETQYF. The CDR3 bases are TGTGCCAGCAGTTTGCGCAGGGGTGAGACCCAGTACTTC.

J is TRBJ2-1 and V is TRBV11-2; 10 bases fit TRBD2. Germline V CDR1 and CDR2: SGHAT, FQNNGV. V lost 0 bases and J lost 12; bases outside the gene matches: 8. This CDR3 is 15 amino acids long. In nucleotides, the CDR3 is TGTGCCAGCAGCTTAGATCTCCTCGTAGCGGGGGGGCAGTTCTTC. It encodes CASSLDLLVAGGQFF.

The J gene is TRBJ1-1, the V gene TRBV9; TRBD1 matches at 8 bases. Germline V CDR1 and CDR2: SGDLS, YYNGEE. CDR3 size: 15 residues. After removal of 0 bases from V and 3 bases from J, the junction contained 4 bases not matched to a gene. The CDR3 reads CASSVAGGQDTEAFF. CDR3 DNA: TGTGCCAGCAGCGTAGCAGGGGGACAGGACACTGAAGCTTTCTTT.

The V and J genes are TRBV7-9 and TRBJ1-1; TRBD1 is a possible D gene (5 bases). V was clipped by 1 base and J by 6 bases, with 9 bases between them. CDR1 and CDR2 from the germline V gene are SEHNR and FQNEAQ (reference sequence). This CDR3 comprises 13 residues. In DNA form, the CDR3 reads TGTGCCAGCAGCTTAGATCAGGGCTCTGAAGCTTTCTTT. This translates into CASSLDQGSEAFF. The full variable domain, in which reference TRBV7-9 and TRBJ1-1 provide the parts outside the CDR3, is DTGVSQNPRHKITKRGQNVTFRCDPISEHNRLYWYRQTLGQGPEFLTYFQNEAQLEKSRLLSDRFSAERPKGSFSTLEIQRTEQGDSAMYLCASSLDQGSEAFFGQGTRLTVV.

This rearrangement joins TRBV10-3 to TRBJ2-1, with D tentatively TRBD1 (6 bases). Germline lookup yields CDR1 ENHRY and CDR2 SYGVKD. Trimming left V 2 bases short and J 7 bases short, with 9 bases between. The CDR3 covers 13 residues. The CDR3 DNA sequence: TGTGCCATCAGTGAGGACAGGTCGAATGAGCAGTTCTTC. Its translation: CAISEDRSNEQFF.

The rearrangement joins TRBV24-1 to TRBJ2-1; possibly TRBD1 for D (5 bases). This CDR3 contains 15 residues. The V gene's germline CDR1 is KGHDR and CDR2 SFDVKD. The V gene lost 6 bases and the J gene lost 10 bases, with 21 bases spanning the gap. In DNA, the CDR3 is TGTGCCACCAGTCGTACAGGTGCCCGTGCCCTAGAGCAGTTCTTC. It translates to CATSRTGARALEQFF.